This TCR beta chain was obtained from a study of blood T cell repertoires in COVID-19. Study in general: The United States, Italy and Spain were the sources of the acute and convalescent COVID-19 samples.

Authors' analysis steps: Amplification of reference gene primers provided the estimated nucleated cell counts. Assay: immunoSEQ multiplex PCR; the TCRdb copy retains only in-frame clones and omits some. V and J calls and clone size are copied from that table; D and trimming were computed from the DNA. Among roughly 200,000 clones listed, around 79% were seen once. This clone came up once. This TCR was recovered from a woman in her 40s with COVID-19, enrolled during active disease. The sequenced sample consisted of peripheral blood.

CDR3 in amino acids: CASSLTGGTGELFF. CDR3 nucleotides: TGTGCCAGCTCGCTAACGGGGGGCACCGGGGAGCTGTTTTTT. The chain uses TRBV18 and TRBJ2-2; 7 nucleotides agree with TRBD2. There are 14 residues in the CDR3. The junction had 5 bases not matched to a gene; V was cut back by 6 bases and J by 4 bases. Germline values: CDR1 KGHSH, CDR2 LQKENI.